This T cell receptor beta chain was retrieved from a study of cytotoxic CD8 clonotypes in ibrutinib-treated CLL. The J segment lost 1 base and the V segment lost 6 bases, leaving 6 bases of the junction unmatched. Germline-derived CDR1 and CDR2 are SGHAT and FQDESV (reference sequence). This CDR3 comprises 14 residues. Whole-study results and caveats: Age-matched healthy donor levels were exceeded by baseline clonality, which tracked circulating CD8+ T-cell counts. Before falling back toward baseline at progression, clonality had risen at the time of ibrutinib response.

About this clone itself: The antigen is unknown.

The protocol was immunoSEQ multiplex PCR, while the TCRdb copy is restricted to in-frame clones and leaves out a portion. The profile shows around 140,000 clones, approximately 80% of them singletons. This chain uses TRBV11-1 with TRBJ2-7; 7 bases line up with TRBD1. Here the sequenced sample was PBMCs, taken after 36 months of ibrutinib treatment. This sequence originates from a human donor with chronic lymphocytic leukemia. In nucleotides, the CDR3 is TGTGCCAGCAGTTTTACAGGGGTGTCCTACGAGCAGTACTTC. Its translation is CASSFTGVSYEQYF.